These T cell receptor beta chains were read from a single sample in a study of Ad26.COV2.S vaccination and SARS-CoV-2 variants. Libraries were prepared by immunoSEQ multiplex PCR; TCRdb keeps only in-frame clonotypes and omits some of them. The data show around 270,000 clones, with around 88% seen just once and about 2.8% held by the top ten. The starting material was peripheral blood, obtained in a trial of Ad26.COV2.S vaccine versus placebo. These receptor sequences come from a person between 18 and 65 years old who received the Ad26.COV2.S COVID-19 vaccine or a placebo. Each CDR3 is given with its conserved first and last residue. Fields, in order: J gene, D gene, clone size, V gene, CDR3 DNA, CDR3 protein. The D gene is left open where the match is weak. The listing skips clone size in some rows; elsewhere it reads once, few, many or a size class.

j_gene: TRBJ2-6
d_gene: NA
abundance: NA
v_gene: TRBV24-1
CDR3nt: TGTGCCACCAGTGGATCCAGGGGCATCTCTGGGGCCAACGTCCTGACTTTC
CDR3aa: CATSGSRGISGANVLTF

j_gene: TRBJ2-2
d_gene: NA
abundance: NA
v_gene: TRBV5-6
CDR3nt: TGTGCCAGCAGCTTAGTACCGTTGGGCAGGACCACCGGGGAGCTGTTTTTT
CDR3aa: CASSLVPLGRTTGELFF

j_gene: TRBJ2-1
d_gene: TRBD2
abundance: once
v_gene: TRBV5-1
CDR3nt: TGCGCCAGCAGCTTGACTAGCGGGAGCTCCTACAATGAGCAGTTCTTC
CDR3aa: CASSLTSGSSYNEQFF

j_gene: TRBJ2-3
d_gene: NA
abundance: NA
v_gene: TRBV9
CDR3nt: TGTGCCAGCAGCGCCTCTCAGGGGTGGGATAGCACAGATACGCAGTATTTT
CDR3aa: CASSASQGWDSTDTQYF

j_gene: TRBJ1-1
d_gene: NA
abundance: few
v_gene: TRBV27
CDR3nt: TGTGCCAGCAGTTTATTGGGCTTTGGGGACACTGAAGCTTTCTTT
CDR3aa: CASSLLGFGDTEAFF

j_gene: TRBJ1-6
d_gene: NA
abundance: few
v_gene: TRBV4-1
CDR3nt: TGCGCCAGCAGCCAAGATAGGGGCTCCTATAATTCACCCCTCCACTTT
CDR3aa: CASSQDRGSYNSPLHF

j_gene: TRBJ1-4
d_gene: NA
abundance: NA
v_gene: TRBV5-1
CDR3nt: TGCGCCAGCAGCCTGGACGGGCTGGGGAGCGAAAAACTGTTTTTT
CDR3aa: CASSLDGLGSEKLFF

j_gene: TRBJ1-1
d_gene: NA
abundance: NA
v_gene: TRBV19
CDR3nt: TGTGCCAGTAAAACAACGGGGTACAACACTGAAGCTTTCTTT
CDR3aa: CASKTTGYNTEAFF

j_gene: TRBJ2-7
d_gene: NA
abundance: once
v_gene: TRBV5-6
CDR3nt: TGTGCCAGTAACGCCGGGGCCGAGCAGTACTTC
CDR3aa: CASNAGAEQYF

j_gene: TRBJ2-7
d_gene: NA
abundance: NA
v_gene: TRBV7-2
CDR3nt: TGTGCCAGCAGCTTAGTCCTTTACGAGCAGTACTTC
CDR3aa: CASSLVLYEQYF

j_gene: TRBJ2-4
d_gene: NA
abundance: few
v_gene: TRBV10-3
CDR3nt: TGTGCCATCAGTGAGTCGGTTGGGCTAGCCAAAAACATTCAGTACTTC
CDR3aa: CAISESVGLAKNIQYF

j_gene: TRBJ2-1
d_gene: NA
abundance: NA
v_gene: TRBV19
CDR3nt: TGTGCCAGTAAAGAAGGCGGGAACAATGAGCAGTTCTTC
CDR3aa: CASKEGGNNEQFF

j_gene: TRBJ1-4
d_gene: NA
abundance: NA
v_gene: TRBV4-1
CDR3nt: TGCGCCAGCAGCCAAGGAGGGCTAGGCGAAAAACTGTTTTTT
CDR3aa: CASSQGGLGEKLFF

j_gene: TRBJ2-1
d_gene: NA
abundance: NA
v_gene: TRBV11-2
CDR3nt: TGTGCCAGCACCCCTATGAGCTCCTACAATGAGCAGTTCTTC
CDR3aa: CASTPMSSYNEQFF

j_gene: TRBJ1-1
d_gene: NA
abundance: NA
v_gene: TRBV6-5
CDR3nt: TGTGCCAGCAGCCACCTCCGGACAGTGAACACTGAAGCTTTCTTT
CDR3aa: CASSHLRTVNTEAFF

j_gene: TRBJ1-2
d_gene: TRBD1
abundance: NA
v_gene: TRBV30
CDR3nt: TGTGCCTGGAGTGCAATGGGACAGGGCTATGGCTACACCTTC
CDR3aa: CAWSAMGQGYGYTF

j_gene: TRBJ2-2
d_gene: TRBD2
abundance: NA
v_gene: TRBV25-1
CDR3nt: TGTGCCAGCAGGGCGGGAGTAACCGGGGAGCTGTTTTTT
CDR3aa: CASRAGVTGELFF

j_gene: TRBJ1-2
d_gene: NA
abundance: NA
v_gene: TRBV29-1
CDR3nt: TGCAGCGTTGGCGGGGCGGGAGGCTACACCTTC
CDR3aa: CSVGGAGGYTF

j_gene: TRBJ2-1
d_gene: TRBD1
abundance: NA
v_gene: TRBV19
CDR3nt: TGTGCCAGTAGTATAGTTCCAGGGGGCGAGGGGAATGAGCAGTTCTTC
CDR3aa: CASSIVPGGEGNEQFF

j_gene: TRBJ2-3
d_gene: NA
abundance: NA
v_gene: TRBV5-4
CDR3nt: TGTGCCAGCAGCCTGACAGGGAGGGCAGATACGCAGTATTTT
CDR3aa: CASSLTGRADTQYF

j_gene: TRBJ2-4
d_gene: NA
abundance: NA
v_gene: TRBV2
CDR3nt: TGTGCCAGCAGCGTTTTAAGGGAATTAGCCAAAAACATTCAGTACTTC
CDR3aa: CASSVLRELAKNIQYF

j_gene: TRBJ1-3
d_gene: NA
abundance: NA
v_gene: TRBV5-5
CDR3nt: TGTGCCAGCACCCTGGAGGGGGGGCTCGGAAACACCATATATTTT
CDR3aa: CASTLEGGLGNTIYF

j_gene: TRBJ1-1
d_gene: NA
abundance: NA
v_gene: TRBV12-3/TRBV12-4
CDR3nt: TGTGCCAGCAGTTTAGTAGGGGAGTCTGAAGCTTTCTTT
CDR3aa: CASSLVGESEAFF

j_gene: TRBJ2-1
d_gene: TRBD1
abundance: NA
v_gene: TRBV6-6
CDR3nt: TGTGCCAGCACCTTGAGGGACAGGGGATGGGAGCAGTTCTTC
CDR3aa: CASTLRDRGWEQFF

j_gene: TRBJ1-1
d_gene: NA
abundance: NA
v_gene: TRBV5-6
CDR3nt: TGTGCCAGCAGCTTGGTTTGGGGGATGAACACTGAAGCTTTCTTT
CDR3aa: CASSLVWGMNTEAFF

j_gene: TRBJ1-5
d_gene: TRBD1
abundance: NA
v_gene: TRBV24-1
CDR3nt: TGTGCCACTGCCCAGGGGGCATACAATCAGCCCCAGCATTTT
CDR3aa: CATAQGAYNQPQHF

j_gene: TRBJ2-7
d_gene: NA
abundance: NA
v_gene: TRBV27
CDR3nt: TGTGCCAGCAGAGGACAGTCCTACGAGCAGTACTTC
CDR3aa: CASRGQSYEQYF

j_gene: TRBJ2-5
d_gene: TRBD2
abundance: NA
v_gene: TRBV3-1/TRBV3-2
CDR3nt: TGTGCCAGCAGCCAAGGGCTAGCGGGAGTAGGAAAAGAGACCCAGTACTTC
CDR3aa: CASSQGLAGVGKETQYF

j_gene: TRBJ1-1
d_gene: NA
abundance: NA
v_gene: TRBV7-8
CDR3nt: TGTGCCAGCAGCTTAGGGTTCGGAACTGAAGCTTTCTTT
CDR3aa: CASSLGFGTEAFF

j_gene: TRBJ1-2
d_gene: NA
abundance: NA
v_gene: TRBV7-3
CDR3nt: TGTGCCAGCAGCTTCATTGGAGACTATGGCTACACCTTC
CDR3aa: CASSFIGDYGYTF

j_gene: TRBJ2-1
d_gene: TRBD2
abundance: NA
v_gene: TRBV7-3
CDR3nt: TGTGCCAGCAGCGCCAGACTAGCGGGAGGGCCTCTGGATGAGCAGTTCTTC
CDR3aa: CASSARLAGGPLDEQFF

j_gene: TRBJ2-7
d_gene: NA
abundance: few
v_gene: TRBV4-1
CDR3nt: TGCGCCAGCAGCCGGGAGGGGGATACCTACGAGCAGTACTTC
CDR3aa: CASSREGDTYEQYF

j_gene: TRBJ1-1
d_gene: NA
abundance: NA
v_gene: TRBV7-9
CDR3nt: TGTGCCAGCAGCCCGACGCGGAGGAACACTGAAGCTTTCTTT
CDR3aa: CASSPTRRNTEAFF